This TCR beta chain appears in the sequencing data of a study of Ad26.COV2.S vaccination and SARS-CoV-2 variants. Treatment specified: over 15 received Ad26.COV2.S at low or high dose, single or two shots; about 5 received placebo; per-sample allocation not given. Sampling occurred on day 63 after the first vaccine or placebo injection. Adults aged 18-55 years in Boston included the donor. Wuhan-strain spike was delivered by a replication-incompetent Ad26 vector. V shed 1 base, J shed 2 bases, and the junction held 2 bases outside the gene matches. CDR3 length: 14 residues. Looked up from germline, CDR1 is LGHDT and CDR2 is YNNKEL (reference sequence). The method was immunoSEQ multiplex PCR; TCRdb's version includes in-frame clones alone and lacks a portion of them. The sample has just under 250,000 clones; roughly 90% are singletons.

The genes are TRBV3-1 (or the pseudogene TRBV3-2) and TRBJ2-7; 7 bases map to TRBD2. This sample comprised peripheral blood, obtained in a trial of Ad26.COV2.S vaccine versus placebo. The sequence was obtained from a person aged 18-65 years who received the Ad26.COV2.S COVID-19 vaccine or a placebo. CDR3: CASSQVGGAYEQYF. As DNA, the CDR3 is TGTGCCAGCAGCCAAGTGGGGGGGGCCTACGAGCAGTACTTC.